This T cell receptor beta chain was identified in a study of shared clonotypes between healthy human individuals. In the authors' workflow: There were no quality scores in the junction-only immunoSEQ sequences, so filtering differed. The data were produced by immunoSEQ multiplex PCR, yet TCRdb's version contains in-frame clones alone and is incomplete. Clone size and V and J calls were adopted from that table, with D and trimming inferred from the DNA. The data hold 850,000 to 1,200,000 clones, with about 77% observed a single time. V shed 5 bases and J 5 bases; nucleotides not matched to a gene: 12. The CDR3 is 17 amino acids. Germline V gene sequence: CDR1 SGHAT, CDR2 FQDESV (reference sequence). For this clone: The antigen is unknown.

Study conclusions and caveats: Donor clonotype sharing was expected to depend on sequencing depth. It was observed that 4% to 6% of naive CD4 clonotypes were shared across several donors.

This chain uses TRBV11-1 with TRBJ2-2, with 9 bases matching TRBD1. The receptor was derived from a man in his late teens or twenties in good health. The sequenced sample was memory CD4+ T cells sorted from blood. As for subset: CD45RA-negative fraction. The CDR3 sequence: CASSALPGTGLTGELFF. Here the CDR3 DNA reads TGTGCCAGCAGCGCATTGCCTGGGACAGGGCTGACCGGGGAGCTGTTTTTT.